These 18 T cell receptor beta chains came from one sample sequenced in a study of shared clonotypes between healthy human individuals. Repertoires were generated with immunoSEQ multiplex PCR, while TCRdb's copy carries only in-frame clones and drops some. The table lists around 1.1 million clones, 70% to 80% of them singletons. The sample consisted of memory CD4+ T cells from PBMCs. Documented subset: CD45RA-negative fraction. Receptor source: a man aged 18-30 years in good health. Some clones in this sample may be carry-over from other donors' samples.

This clone has a handful of counts. The chain employs TRBV5-1 and TRBJ2-7; the match to TRBD1 covers 8 bases. V shed 3 bases, J shed 0 bases, and the junction held 5 bases outside the gene matches. Germline loops: CDR1 SGHRS, CDR2 YFSETQ. The CDR3 has 15 amino acids. The DNA of the CDR3 is TGCGCCAGCAGCTGGGACAGGCCGGTCTCCTACGAGCAGTACTTC. Translating gives CASSWDRPVSYEQYF.

V gene TRBV19 combines with J gene TRBJ2-2, with TRBD1 identical over 8 bases. Unmatched junction bases numbered 7, after V lost 4 bases and J lost 6 bases. Per the germline V gene, CDR1 is LNHDA and CDR2 is SQIVND (reference sequence). This CDR3 comprises 15 residues. CDR3 nucleotides: TGTGCCAGTAGTACAGACAGGGGATCGGCCGGGGAGCTGTTTTTT. This sequence encodes CASSTDRGSAGELFF.

The chain couples TRBV10-3 to TRBJ2-6, with 8 bases lining up with TRBD2. V lost 10 bases and J lost 3; bases outside the gene matches: 8. The CDR3 is 15 residues long. The germline CDR1 and CDR2 sequences are ENHRY and SYGVKD. CDR3 region: CASRAGVLGANVLTF. The DNA for the CDR3 is TGTGCCAGCAGAGCGGGAGTACTTGGGGCCAACGTCCTGACTTTC.

This clone was seen a handful of times. Other nucleotide sequences in the sample specify the same CDR3. The chain joins TRBV20-1 to TRBJ1-2; no clear D. The V gene's germline CDR1 is DFQATT and CDR2 SNEGSKA (reference sequence). The CDR3 has 11 residues. V lost 1 base, J lost 4 bases, and 4 bases lay in between. Here the CDR3 reads CSARGTYGYTF. Here the CDR3 DNA reads TGCAGTGCTAGAGGCACCTATGGCTACACCTTC.

This clone was found once. CDR3 protein: CASSLDAPSRVSEDGYTF. The CDR3 DNA sequence: TGTGCCAGCAGCTTAGACGCACCCTCCAGGGTCAGTGAAGATGGCTACACCTTC. The chain recombines TRBV11-2 with TRBJ1-2, with a tentative D call TRBD1 (5 bases). V was trimmed by 0 bases and J by 6 bases, leaving 23 bases between them. The CDR3 is 18 residues long. The germline gives CDR1 SGHAT, CDR2 FQNNGV. The full variable domain, completed using reference TRBV11-2 and TRBJ1-2, is EAGVAQSPRYKIIEKRQSVAFWCNPISGHATLYWYQQILGQGPKLLIQFQNNGVVDDSQLPKDRFSAERLKGVDSTLKIQPAKLEDSAVYLCASSLDAPSRVSEDGYTFGSGTRLTVV.

The rearrangement joins TRBV10-1 to TRBJ2-1; D remains unclear. The CDR3 totals 15 residues. Per germline, CDR1 WNHNN and CDR2 SYGVQD (reference sequence). Between the trimmed V and J ends, which lost 4 bases and 1 base, there was a span of 11 bases. The CDR3 here is CASSAGGGSYNEQFF. CDR3 coding DNA: TGCGCCAGCAGTGCTGGTGGTGGGTCCTACAATGAGCAGTTCTTC.

The DNA for the CDR3 is TGTGCCAGCAGGAAGGGGATGGGCGGCTACACCTTC. This gives the protein CASRKGMGGYTF. The rearrangement joins TRBV6-1 to TRBJ1-2; a possible D gene is TRBD1 (5 bases). CDR1 and CDR2 from the germline V gene are MNHNS and SASEGT. This CDR3 region has 12 residues. V was pared by 6 bases and J by 8 bases, with 13 bases between.

The chain joins TRBV15 to TRBJ2-3, with 9 bases fitting TRBD2. Germline-derived CDR1 and CDR2 are LNHNV and YYDKDF (reference sequence). This CDR3 is 16 amino acids long. V shed 1 base and J 2 bases; nucleotides not matched to a gene: 4. CDR3 amino acids: CATSRALAGSTDTQYF. The CDR3 DNA is TGTGCCACCAGCAGAGCCCTAGCGGGATCCACAGATACGCAGTATTTT.

The chain is built from TRBV11-2 and TRBJ2-7, with 9 bases aligning to TRBD1. The CDR3 spans 14 residues. CDR1 and CDR2 (germline): SGHAT, FQNNGV. Germline trimming cut 4 bases from V and 10 bases from J; bases unmatched to any gene: 11. This chain's CDR3 is CASSSPGQGHAQYF. CDR3 coding DNA: TGTGCCAGCAGCTCACCGGGACAGGGTCATGCCCAGTACTTC.

In DNA, the CDR3 is TGTGCCAGCAGTTCTTCCGGGGGGCAGGCTTTCTTT. It codes for CASSSSGGQAFF. The chain recombines TRBV28 with TRBJ1-1, with D possibly TRBD1 on 6 matching bases. The CDR3 length is 12 residues. Per germline, CDR1 MDHEN and CDR2 SYDVKM. V was shortened by 4 bases and J by 11 bases, with 14 bases between the two germline ends.

The rearrangement links TRBV29-1 to TRBJ2-7; TRBD2 matches 7 bases. V shed 7 bases, J shed 5 bases, and the junction held 5 bases outside the gene matches. CDR1 SQVTM and CDR2 ANQGSEA come from the germline V gene. The CDR3 is 11 residues long. This CDR3 reads CSGGTIDEQYF. The CDR3, as DNA: TGCAGCGGAGGGACTATCGACGAGCAGTACTTC.

This sequence joins TRBV7-2 and TRBJ1-6, with D unclear. Trimming removed 3 bases at V and 9 bases at J, with 15 bases between. CDR1 is SGHTA and CDR2 is FQGNSA in the germline V gene. The CDR3 spans 15 residues. CDR3 region: CASSFLPRSSSPLHF. The CDR3 DNA reads as TGTGCCAGCAGCTTCCTTCCCAGATCTAGTTCACCCCTCCACTTT.

V usage is TRBV7-9 and J usage is TRBJ1-1, with 9 bases matching TRBD1. The CDR3 loop spans 17 amino acids. V shed 4 bases, J shed 4 bases, and the junction held 13 bases outside the gene matches. Germline values: CDR1 SEHNR, CDR2 FQNEAQ (reference sequence). CDR3: CASSSFTGGRRGTEAFF. As DNA, the CDR3 is TGTGCCAGCAGCTCATTTACAGGGGGCCGGCGAGGCACTGAAGCTTTCTTT. Full variable domain (missing parts from reference TRBV7-9 and TRBJ1-1): DTGVSQNPRHKITKRGQNVTFRCDPISEHNRLYWYRQTLGQGPEFLTYFQNEAQLEKSRLLSDRFSAERPKGSFSTLEIQRTEQGDSAMYLCASSSFTGGRRGTEAFFGQGTRLTVV.

The J gene is TRBJ1-1, the V gene TRBV29-1; 7 bases agree with TRBD1. V lost 8 bases to trimming and J lost 0 bases; unmatched junction nucleotides: 9. From germline, CDR1 is SQVTM and CDR2 ANQGSEA. The CDR3 is made up of 14 amino acids. CDR3 DNA sequence: TGCAGCACTGGAAACAGGGGAGTGAACACTGAAGCTTTCTTT. Its translation is CSTGNRGVNTEAFF.

V is TRBV6-6 and J is TRBJ2-5, with D perhaps matching TRBD1 (5 bases). CDR1 is MNHNY, CDR2 SVGAGI, per germline (reference sequence). V shed 6 bases and J shed 2 bases, with 10 bases lying between them. The CDR3 is 13 amino acids. CDR3 nucleotides: TGTGCCAGCAGCCCCAGGGTACAAGAGACCCAGTACTTC. Its translation: CASSPRVQETQYF.

V gene TRBV5-1 combines with J gene TRBJ2-5; D might be TRBD1 (6 bases). Germline V gene sequence: CDR1 SGHRS, CDR2 YFSETQ. Trimming removed 0 bases from V and 7 bases from J, with 13 bases in between. CDR3 length: 14 residues. The CDR3, as DNA: TGCGCCAGCAGCTTGGGGGAAACACAGGGGACCCAGTACTTC. This codes for CASSLGETQGTQYF.

The gene calls are TRBV19 and TRBJ1-2, with D maybe TRBD1 (6 bases). V lost 8 bases and J 7 bases, leaving 23 bases between the germline ends. Per the germline V gene, CDR1 is LNHDA and CDR2 is SQIVND (reference sequence). The CDR3 totals 15 residues. CDR3 nucleotides: TGTGCCAGTGGCCCGGTGGGGGGGCGCTGGTTTGGCTACACCTTC. This codes for CASGPVGGRWFGYTF.

This chain links TRBV5-1 with TRBJ2-7; D is unresolved. CDR1 and CDR2 (germline): SGHRS, YFSETQ. Trimming took off 4 bases at V and 3 bases at J, with 17 bases between the two ends. The CDR3 covers 15 residues. The CDR3 DNA reads TGCGCCAGCAGCCCGATACCGACGGGCGGCTACGAGCAGTACTTC. Protein: CASSPIPTGGYEQYF.